Included here is one T cell receptor (beta chain) sequence, with context. One entry per CDR3 protein, called by TCRdb with MiXCR from the RT-PCR reads. The table has roughly 140,000 distinct CDR3 sequences, approximately 35% seen once; the top ten hold 40% to 55%. This sample was included in a study of patients and donors after allogeneic stem cell transplantation. The CDR3 runs 10 residues. Germline values: CDR1 ENHRY, CDR2 SYGVKD. Trimming left V 10 bases short and J 1 base short, with 5 bases between. The source is a human donor who was either an allogeneic HSCT recipient or a stem cell or donor lymphocyte infusion donor (not recorded which). It is not recorded whose cells these are; they may come from a transplant donor. The chain combines TRBV10-3 with TRBJ2-7; D is unclear. Specimen: blood, either unsorted or a sorted T cell fraction (not recorded which). The CDR3 loop is CATGSYEQYF. CDR3 DNA sequence: TGTGCCACGGGTTCCTACGAGCAGTACTTC.